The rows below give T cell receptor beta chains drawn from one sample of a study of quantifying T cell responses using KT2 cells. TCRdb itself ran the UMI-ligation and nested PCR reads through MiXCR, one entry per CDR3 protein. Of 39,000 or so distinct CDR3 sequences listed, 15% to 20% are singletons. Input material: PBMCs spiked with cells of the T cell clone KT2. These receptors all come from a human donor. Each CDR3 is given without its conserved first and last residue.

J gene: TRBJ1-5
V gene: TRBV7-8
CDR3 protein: ASSPLTGGSNQPQH

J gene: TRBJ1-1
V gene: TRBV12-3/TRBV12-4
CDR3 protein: ASTFSAEAF

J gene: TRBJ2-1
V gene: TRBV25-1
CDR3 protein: ASSPTLGGGGNEQF

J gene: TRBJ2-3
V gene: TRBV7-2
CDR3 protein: ASSLVEGIEFPDTQY

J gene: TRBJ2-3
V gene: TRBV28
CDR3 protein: ASNHREVITDTQY

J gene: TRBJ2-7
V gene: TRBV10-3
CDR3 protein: AISDETGAAYEQY

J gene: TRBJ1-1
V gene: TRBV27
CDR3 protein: ASSPTIGLLNTEAF

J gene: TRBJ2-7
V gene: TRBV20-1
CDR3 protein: SATIGTSGTYEQY

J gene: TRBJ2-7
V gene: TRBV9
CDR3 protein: ASSVLAGGEQY

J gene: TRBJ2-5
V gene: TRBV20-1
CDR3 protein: SHSGVGQETQY

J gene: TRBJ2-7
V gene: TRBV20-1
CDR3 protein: SATPVLASGRYEQY

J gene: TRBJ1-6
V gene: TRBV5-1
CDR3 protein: ASSLSGRADNSPLH

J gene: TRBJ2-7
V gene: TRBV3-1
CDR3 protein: ASSQDIHEQY

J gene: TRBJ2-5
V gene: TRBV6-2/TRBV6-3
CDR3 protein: ASSYERETQY

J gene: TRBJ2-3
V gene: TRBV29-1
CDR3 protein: SVVGRIGLYTQY

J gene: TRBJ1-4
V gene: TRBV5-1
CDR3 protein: ASSFGQDGEKLF

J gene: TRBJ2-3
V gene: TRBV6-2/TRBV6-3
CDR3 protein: ASSYSGVDTQY

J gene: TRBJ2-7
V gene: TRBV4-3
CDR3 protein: ASSQDQQSYEQY

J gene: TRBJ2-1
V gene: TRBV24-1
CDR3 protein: ATEGGAHNEQF

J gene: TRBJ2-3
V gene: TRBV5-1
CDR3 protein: ASSLAENTDTQY

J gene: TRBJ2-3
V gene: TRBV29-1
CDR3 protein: SVEANTDTQY

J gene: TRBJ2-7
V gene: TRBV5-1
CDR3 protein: ASSGPGQGYEQY

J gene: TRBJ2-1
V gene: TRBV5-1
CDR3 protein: ASRKDSGKAYNEQF

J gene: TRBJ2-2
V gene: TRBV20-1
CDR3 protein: SAYSIDTGELF

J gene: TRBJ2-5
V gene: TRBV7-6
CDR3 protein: ASRRAGRLETQY

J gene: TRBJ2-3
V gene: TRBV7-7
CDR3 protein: ASSLGSGGGGTQY

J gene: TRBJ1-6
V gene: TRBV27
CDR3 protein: ASRRTGENSPLH

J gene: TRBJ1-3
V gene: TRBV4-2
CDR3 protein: ASSQRQSSGNTIY

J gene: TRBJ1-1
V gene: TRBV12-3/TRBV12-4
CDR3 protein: ASNQMTGLAF

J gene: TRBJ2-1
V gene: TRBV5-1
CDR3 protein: ASALAGDNNEQF

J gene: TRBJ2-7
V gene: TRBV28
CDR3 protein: ASQPTGRFGAPSSEQY

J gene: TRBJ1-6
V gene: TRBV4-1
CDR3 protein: ASSQLLLAWSPLH

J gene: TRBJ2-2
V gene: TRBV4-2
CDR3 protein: ASSQNQGNANTGELF

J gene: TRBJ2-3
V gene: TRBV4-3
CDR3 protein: ASSFSADSTDTQY

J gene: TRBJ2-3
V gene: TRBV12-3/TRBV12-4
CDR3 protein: ASSLNRGRADTQY

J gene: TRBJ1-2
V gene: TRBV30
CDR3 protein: AWRATGSHGYT